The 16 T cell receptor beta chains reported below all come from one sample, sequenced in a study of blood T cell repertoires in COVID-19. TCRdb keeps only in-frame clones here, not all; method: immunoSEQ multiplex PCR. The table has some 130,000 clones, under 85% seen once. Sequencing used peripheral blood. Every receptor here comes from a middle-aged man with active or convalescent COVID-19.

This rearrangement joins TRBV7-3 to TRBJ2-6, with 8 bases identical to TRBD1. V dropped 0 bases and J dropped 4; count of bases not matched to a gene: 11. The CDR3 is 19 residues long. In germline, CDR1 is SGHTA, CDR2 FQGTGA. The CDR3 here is CASSLTGGQGESGANVLTF. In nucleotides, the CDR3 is TGTGCCAGCAGCTTAACAGGAGGACAGGGAGAGTCAGGGGCCAACGTCCTGACTTTC.

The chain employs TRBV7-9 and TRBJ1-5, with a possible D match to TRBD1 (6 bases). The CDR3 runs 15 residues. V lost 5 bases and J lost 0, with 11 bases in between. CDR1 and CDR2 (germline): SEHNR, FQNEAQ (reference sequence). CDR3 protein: CASSQQGDSNQPQHF. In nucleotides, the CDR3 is TGTGCCAGCAGCCAACAGGGAGATAGCAATCAGCCCCAGCATTTT.

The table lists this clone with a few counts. Here the CDR3 reads CASSSRQGIGANVLTF. The CDR3 region has the DNA TGTGCCAGCAGTTCCCGACAGGGGATAGGGGCCAACGTCCTGACTTTC. The chain recombines TRBV6-6 with TRBJ2-6, with 8 bases aligning to TRBD1. The junction had 6 bases not matched to a gene; V was cut back by 4 bases and J by 4 bases. Germline assignment: CDR1 MNHNY and CDR2 SVGAGI (reference sequence). The CDR3 consists of 16 residues.

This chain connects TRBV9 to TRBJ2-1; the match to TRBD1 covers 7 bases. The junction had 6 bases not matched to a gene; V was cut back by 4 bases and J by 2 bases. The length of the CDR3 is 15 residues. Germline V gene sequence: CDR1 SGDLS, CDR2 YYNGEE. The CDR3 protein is CASSSRDSPYNEQFF. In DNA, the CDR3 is TGTGCCAGCAGCAGCCGGGACAGTCCCTACAATGAGCAGTTCTTC.

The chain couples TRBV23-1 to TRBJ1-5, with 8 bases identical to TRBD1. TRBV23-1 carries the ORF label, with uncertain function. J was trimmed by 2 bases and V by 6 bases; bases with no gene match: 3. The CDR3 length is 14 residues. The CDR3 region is CASSPTGGNQPQHF. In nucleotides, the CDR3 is TGCGCCAGCAGCCCGACAGGGGGCAATCAGCCCCAGCATTTT.

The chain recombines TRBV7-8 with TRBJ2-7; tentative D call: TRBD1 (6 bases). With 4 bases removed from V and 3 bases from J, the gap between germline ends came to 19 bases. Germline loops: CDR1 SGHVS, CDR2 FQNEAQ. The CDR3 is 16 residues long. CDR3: CASSSGEQGYYYEQYF. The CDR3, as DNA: TGTGCCAGCAGCTCCGGGGAACAGGGCTACTACTACGAGCAGTACTTC.

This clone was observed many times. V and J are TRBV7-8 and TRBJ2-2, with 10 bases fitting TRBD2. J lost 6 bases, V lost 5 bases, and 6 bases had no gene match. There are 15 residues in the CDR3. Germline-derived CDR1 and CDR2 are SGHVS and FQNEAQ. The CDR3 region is CASSRTSGSPGELFF. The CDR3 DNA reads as TGTGCCAGCAGCCGGACTAGCGGCAGTCCCGGGGAGCTGTTTTTT. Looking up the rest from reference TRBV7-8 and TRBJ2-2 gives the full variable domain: GAGVSQSPRYKVAKRGQDVALRCDPISGHVSLFWYQQALGQGPEFLTYFQNEAQLDKSGLPSDRFFAERPEGSVSTLKIQRTQQEDSAVYLCASSRTSGSPGELFFGEGSRLTVL.

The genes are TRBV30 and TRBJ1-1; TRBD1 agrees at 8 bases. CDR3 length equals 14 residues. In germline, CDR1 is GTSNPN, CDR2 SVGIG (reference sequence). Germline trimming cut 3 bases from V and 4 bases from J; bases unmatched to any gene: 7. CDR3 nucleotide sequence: TGTGCCTGGAGACACAGGGGGGGTGGCACTGAAGCTTTCTTT. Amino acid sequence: CAWRHRGGGTEAFF.

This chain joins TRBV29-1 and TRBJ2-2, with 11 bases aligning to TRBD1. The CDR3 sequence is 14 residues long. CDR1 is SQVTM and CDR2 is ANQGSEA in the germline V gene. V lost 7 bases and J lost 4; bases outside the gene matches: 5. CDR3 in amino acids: CSARGTGGTGELFF. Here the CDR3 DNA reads TGCAGCGCCAGAGGGACAGGGGGCACCGGGGAGCTGTTTTTT.

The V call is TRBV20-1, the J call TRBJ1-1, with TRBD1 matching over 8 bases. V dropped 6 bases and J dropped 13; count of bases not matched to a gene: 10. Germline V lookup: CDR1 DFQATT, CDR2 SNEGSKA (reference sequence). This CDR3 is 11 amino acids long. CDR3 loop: CSAHRGSQGFF. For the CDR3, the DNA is TGCAGTGCCCACAGGGGGTCCCAAGGTTTCTTT.

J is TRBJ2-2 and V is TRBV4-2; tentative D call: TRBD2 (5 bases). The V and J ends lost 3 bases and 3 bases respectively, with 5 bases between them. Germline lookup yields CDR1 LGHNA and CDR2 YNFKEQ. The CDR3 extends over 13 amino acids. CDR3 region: CASSQRDTGELFF. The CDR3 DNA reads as TGTGCCAGCAGCCAGAGGGACACCGGGGAGCTGTTTTTT.

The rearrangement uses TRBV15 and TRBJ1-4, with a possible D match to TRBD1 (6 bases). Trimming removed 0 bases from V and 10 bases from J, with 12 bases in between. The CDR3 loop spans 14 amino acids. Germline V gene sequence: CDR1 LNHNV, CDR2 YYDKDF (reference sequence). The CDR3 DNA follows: TGTGCCACCAGCAGAGATAGGACAGCCGGAAAACTGTTTTTT. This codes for CATSRDRTAGKLFF. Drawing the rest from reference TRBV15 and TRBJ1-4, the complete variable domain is DAMVIQNPRYQVTQFGKPVTLSCSQTLNHNVMYWYQQKSSQAPKLLFHYYDKDFNNEADTPDNFQSRRPNTSFCFLDIRSPGLGDTAMYLCATSRDRTAGKLFFGSGTQLSVL.

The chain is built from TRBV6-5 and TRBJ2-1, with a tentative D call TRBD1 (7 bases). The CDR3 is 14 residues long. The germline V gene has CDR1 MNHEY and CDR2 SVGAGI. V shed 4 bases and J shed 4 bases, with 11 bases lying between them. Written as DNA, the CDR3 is TGTGCCAGCAGTTCCAGGGGGGATTACAATGAGCAGTTCTTC. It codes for CASSSRGDYNEQFF.

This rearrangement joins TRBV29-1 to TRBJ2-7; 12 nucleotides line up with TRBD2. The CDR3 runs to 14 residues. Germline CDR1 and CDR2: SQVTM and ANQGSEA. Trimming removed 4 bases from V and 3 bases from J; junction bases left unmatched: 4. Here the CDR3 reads CSVGTSGDFYEQYF. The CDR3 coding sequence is TGCAGCGTTGGGACTAGCGGGGATTTCTACGAGCAGTACTTC.

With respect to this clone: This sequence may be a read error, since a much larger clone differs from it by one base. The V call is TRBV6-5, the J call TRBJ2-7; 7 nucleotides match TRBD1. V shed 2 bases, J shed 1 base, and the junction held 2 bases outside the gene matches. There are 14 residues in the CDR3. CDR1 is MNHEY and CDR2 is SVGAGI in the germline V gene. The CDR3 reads CASSYGGQSYEQYF. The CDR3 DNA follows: TGTGCCAGCAGTTACGGGGGACAGTCCTACGAGCAGTACTTC.

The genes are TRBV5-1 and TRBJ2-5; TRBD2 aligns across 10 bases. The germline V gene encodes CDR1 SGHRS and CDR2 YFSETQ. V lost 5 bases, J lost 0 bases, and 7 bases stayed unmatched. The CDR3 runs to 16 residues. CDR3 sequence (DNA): TGCGCCAGCAGTAGGCTAGCGGGGGTTAACCAAGAGACCCAGTACTTC. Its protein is CASSRLAGVNQETQYF.